This T cell receptor (beta chain) was observed in a study of blood T cell dynamics during melanoma immunotherapy. As for time point: pre-treatment baseline. CDR3 length: 15 amino acids. V was shortened by 3 bases and J by 4 bases, with 13 bases between the two germline ends. Germline assignment: CDR1 MGHDK and CDR2 SYGVNS. The protocol was immunoSEQ multiplex PCR, while the TCRdb copy is restricted to in-frame clones and leaves out a portion. Altogether some 13,000 clones are present, roughly 94% being singletons, with the ten largest covering approximately 0.18%. The J gene is TRBJ2-1, the V gene TRBV25-1, with D tentatively TRBD1 (6 bases). The receptor was isolated from a human donor with melanoma. Sequenced material: effector memory CD8+ T cells from blood, taken from a patient treated with checkpoint blockade. CDR3 protein: CASSDQGSDYNEQFF. CDR3 DNA sequence: TGTGCCAGCAGTGACCAGGGGTCTGATTACAATGAGCAGTTCTTC.